This T cell receptor beta chain is drawn from a study of blood T cell repertoires in COVID-19. Looking at the study overall: From the United States, Italy and Spain came samples of acute and convalescent COVID-19.

V dropped 2 bases and J dropped 6 bases, with 14 bases sitting between them. Germline CDR1 is SGDLS and CDR2 is YYNGEE. The CDR3 length is 15 residues. Data came from immunoSEQ multiplex PCR; TCRdb stores just in-frame clones and leaves some out. The table shows under 200,000 clones, with more than 90% occurring only once. What was sequenced was peripheral blood. V usage is TRBV9 and J usage is TRBJ2-2, with D perhaps TRBD2 (7 bases). This receptor was identified in a man aged 45-60 years with acute or convalescent COVID-19. The CDR3 region is CASSVQTGGPGELFF. CDR3 bases: TGTGCCAGCAGCGTTCAAACGGGGGGCCCCGGGGAGCTGTTTTTT.